One and the same sample provided the 20 T cell receptor beta chains below, sequenced in a study of cytomegalovirus exposure and HLA in healthy donors. With 60 Vbeta and 13 Jbeta primers, the PCR was carried out. This table comes from immunoSEQ multiplex PCR, and its TCRdb copy is limited to in-frame clones, with some not included. The sample holds about 150,000 clones, more than 75% seen once. Sequencing was performed on PBMCs. These receptors all stem from a woman aged 18-29 years in good health and CMV-seronegative.

The DNA of the CDR3 is TGTGCCAGTAGCTCCGTCCGTTTGGGACTGGCGGCAACTAATGAAAAACTGTTTTTT. This translates into CASSSVRLGLAATNEKLFF. The chain links TRBV19 to TRBJ1-4, with a weak D call TRBD1 (5 bases). Germline V gives CDR1 LNHDA, CDR2 SQIVND (reference sequence). V was trimmed by 6 bases and J by 0 bases, leaving 23 bases between them. The CDR3 spans 19 residues.

CDR3 sequence reads: CASSLVSGGYEQYF. The CDR3 nucleotides read TGTGCCAGCAGCTTAGTAAGCGGGGGCTACGAGCAGTACTTC. The chain recombines TRBV7-2 with TRBJ2-7, with 8 bases aligning to TRBD2. After removal of 1 base from V and 3 bases from J, the junction contained 2 bases not matched to a gene. Germline CDR1 reads SGHTA; CDR2 reads FQGNSA. This CDR3 region has 14 residues. Complete variable domain (other parts from reference TRBV7-2 and TRBJ2-7): GAGVSQSPSNKVTEKGKDVELRCDPISGHTALYWYRQSLGQGLEFLIYFQGNSAPDKSGLPSDRFSAERTGGSVSTLTIQRTQQEDSAVYLCASSLVSGGYEQYFGPGTRLTVT.

Only a few counts were recorded for this clone. The chain has TRBV27 and TRBJ1-2, with D unresolved. V lost 6 bases and J 3 bases, leaving 11 bases between the germline ends. CDR1 and CDR2 (germline): MNHEY, SMNVEV (reference sequence). The CDR3 contains 13 residues. The CDR3 nucleotides read TGTGCCAGCAGCATTAGTTTGGACTATGGCTACACCTTC. Translating it yields CASSISLDYGYTF.

This CDR3 is CASSLVWGPGSEQYF. In nucleotides, the CDR3 is TGCGCCAGCAGCTTGGTGTGGGGCCCCGGCTCCGAGCAGTACTTC. The gene calls are TRBV5-1 and TRBJ2-7; D is possibly TRBD1 (5 bases). This CDR3 contains 15 residues. V was shortened by 0 bases and J by 6 bases, with 16 bases between the two germline ends. CDR1 and CDR2 (germline): SGHRS, YFSETQ. Combining the CDR3 with reference TRBV5-1 and TRBJ2-7 gives the whole variable domain KAGVTQTPRYLIKTRGQQVTLSCSPISGHRSVSWYQQTPGQGLQFLFEYFSETQRNKGNFPGRFSGRQFSNSRSEMNVSTLELGDSALYLCASSLVWGPGSEQYFGPGTRLTVT.

The rearrangement uses TRBV9 and TRBJ2-3, with D maybe TRBD2 (7 bases). CDR1 is SGDLS, CDR2 YYNGEE, per germline. With 4 bases removed from V and 2 bases from J, the gap between germline ends came to 14 bases. The CDR3 length is 15 residues. In DNA form, the CDR3 reads TGTGCCAGCAGCCCGGGGGGCGGGGACACAGATACGCAGTATTTT. Protein sequence: CASSPGGGDTDTQYF.

The chain couples TRBV7-2 to TRBJ2-1, with D possibly TRBD2 on 5 matching bases. This CDR3 is built from 14 residues. Trimming cost V 5 bases and J 5 bases, with 13 bases left between them. Per germline, CDR1 SGHTA and CDR2 FQGNSA. The CDR3 spells CASSLGGAHNEQFF. The CDR3 nucleotides are TGTGCCAGCAGCCTCGGAGGAGCTCACAATGAGCAGTTCTTC. Full variable domain (remainder filled in from reference TRBV7-2 and TRBJ2-1): GAGVSQSPSNKVTEKGKDVELRCDPISGHTALYWYRQSLGQGLEFLIYFQGNSAPDKSGLPSDRFSAERTGGSVSTLTIQRTQQEDSAVYLCASSLGGAHNEQFFGPGTRLTVL.

J is TRBJ2-7 and V is TRBV27; D unclear. The CDR3 is 13 residues long. Germline-derived CDR1 and CDR2 are MNHEY and SMNVEV (reference sequence). V lost 2 bases and J 5 bases, leaving 10 bases between the germline ends. CDR3 in amino acids: CASSLSSVNEQYF. The DNA of the CDR3 is TGTGCCAGCAGTTTAAGTAGTGTGAACGAGCAGTACTTC.

The chain joins TRBV21-1 to TRBJ1-6; TRBD1 is taken as the D call from the table, unchecked against the DNA. TRBV21-1 is given as a pseudogene. The CDR3 length is 20 residues. The CDR3 spells CASSKAWDRGQDSYNSPLHF. The CDR3 coding sequence is TGTGCCAGCAGCAAAGCTTGGGACAGGGGTCAGGACTCCTATAATTCACCCCTCCACTTT.

The genes are TRBV9 and TRBJ2-3; 10 nucleotides match TRBD2. The germline V gene has CDR1 SGDLS and CDR2 YYNGEE. There are 17 residues in the CDR3. The V gene end was trimmed by 0 bases and the J gene end by 4 bases; junction bases not matched to a gene: 8. This CDR3 is CASSVGNLAGVSDTQYF. CDR3 DNA: TGTGCCAGCAGCGTAGGAAACCTAGCGGGGGTCTCAGATACGCAGTATTTT.

This clone was counted only a few times. The CDR3 bases are TGTGCCAGCAGTGAACTGGGGGGGGGTACCGGGGAGCTGTTTTTT. Translated: CASSELGGGTGELFF. V is TRBV6-1 and J is TRBJ2-2; TRBD2 agrees at 7 bases. CDR3 length equals 15 residues. CDR1 is MNHNS, CDR2 SASEGT, per germline. The J segment lost 5 bases and the V segment lost 2 bases, leaving 5 bases of the junction unmatched.

V usage is TRBV29-1 and J usage is TRBJ2-7; 7 bases are shared with TRBD1. V shed 6 bases and J 2 bases; nucleotides not matched to a gene: 7. The CDR3 loop spans 13 amino acids. Germline CDR1 and CDR2: SQVTM and ANQGSEA. In DNA, the CDR3 is TGCAGCGTGGTCGCACAGGGGACCTACGAGCAGTACTTC. This encodes CSVVAQGTYEQYF.

The chain couples TRBV30 to TRBJ1-2; unclear D gene. This CDR3 comprises 12 residues. Trimming took 0 bases from V and 7 from J, leaving 9 bases between them. The germline V gene encodes CDR1 GTSNPN and CDR2 SVGIG (reference sequence). In DNA, the CDR3 is TGTGCCTGGAGTGTACGACTGTCTGGCTACACCTTC. Protein product: CAWSVRLSGYTF. The full variable domain, its missing parts supplied by reference TRBV30 and TRBJ1-2, is SQTIHQWPATLVQPVGSPLSLECTVEGTSNPNLYWYRQAAGRGLQLLFYSVGIGQISSEVPQNLSASRPQDRQFILSSKKLLLSDSGFYLCAWSVRLSGYTFGSGTRLTVV.

The chain links TRBV6-6 to TRBJ1-5; D is perhaps TRBD1 (6 bases). The CDR3 is 15 residues long. V lost 6 bases, J lost 1 base, and 13 bases lay in between. The germline gives CDR1 MNHNY, CDR2 SVGAGI (reference sequence). CDR3 region: CASSRFQGSNQPQHF. In nucleotides, the CDR3 is TGTGCCAGCAGCAGATTTCAGGGGAGCAATCAGCCCCAGCATTTT.

V gene TRBV6-6 combines with J gene TRBJ1-3, with unresolved D. The germline V gene has CDR1 MNHNY and CDR2 SVGAGI (reference sequence). This CDR3 is built from 16 residues. Between the trimmed V and J ends, which lost 1 base and 0 bases, there was a span of 10 bases. The CDR3 region is CASSYLAIHSGNTIYF. For the CDR3, the DNA is TGTGCCAGCAGTTACTTGGCCATACACTCTGGAAACACCATATATTTT.

The chain carries TRBV7-9 and TRBJ2-5, with TRBD1 identical over 10 bases. Germline V gene lookup returns CDR1 SEHNR and CDR2 FQNEAQ (reference sequence). There are 16 residues in the CDR3. With V trimmed by 4 bases and J by 5 bases, 10 bases remained unmatched. CDR3 DNA sequence: TGTGCCAGCAGCTCCCCGGGACAGGGGAAAGTTGAGACCCAGTACTTC. This gives the protein CASSSPGQGKVETQYF.

The chain uses TRBV18 and TRBJ2-7, with a tentative D call TRBD2 (5 bases). Trimming took off 4 bases at V and 6 bases at J, with 16 bases between the two ends. This CDR3 comprises 14 residues. The V gene's germline CDR1 is KGHSH and CDR2 LQKENI. Here the CDR3 DNA reads TGTGCCAGCTCACTACTAGATGCCCAGGCCGAGCAGTACTTC. It encodes CASSLLDAQAEQYF. The variable domain in full, completed from reference TRBV18 and TRBJ2-7, reads NAGVMQNPRHLVRRRGQEARLRCSPMKGHSHVYWYRQLPEEGLKFMVYLQKENIIDESGMPKERFSAEFPKEGPSILRIQQVVRGDSAAYFCASSLLDAQAEQYFGPGTRLTVT.

The chain has TRBV2 and TRBJ2-1, with 12 bases fitting TRBD2. The CDR3 sequence is 17 residues long. J gave up 3 bases and V 6 bases, and 9 bases lay outside the gene matches. CDR1 is SNHLY and CDR2 is FYNNEI in the germline V gene. The CDR3 region is CASRDGLAGWGYNEQFF. Here the CDR3 DNA reads TGTGCCAGCAGAGACGGACTAGCGGGATGGGGCTACAATGAGCAGTTCTTC.

This clone was counted once. The chain joins TRBV6-5 to TRBJ1-5; no clear D. The CDR3 totals 15 residues. V lost 6 bases and J lost 0, with 12 bases in between. Germline V gene data show CDR1 as MNHEY and CDR2 as SVGAGI. For the CDR3, the DNA is TGTGCCAGCAGCTATTCAGGTAGTAGCAATCAGCCCCAGCATTTT. The encoded protein is CASSYSGSSNQPQHF.

This chain uses TRBV27 with TRBJ2-7, with 9 nucleotides matching TRBD2. V was pared by 4 bases and J by 2 bases, with 12 bases of the junction left unmatched. The CDR3 is 17 residues long. Germline V gives CDR1 MNHEY, CDR2 SMNVEV (reference sequence). This CDR3 reads CASSSSRVAGDPYEQYF. For the CDR3, the DNA is TGTGCCAGCAGTTCCTCAAGGGTAGCGGGGGACCCCTACGAGCAGTACTTC.

The gene calls are TRBV21-1 and TRBJ2-2; the tabulated D call, TRBD2, remains unverified against the DNA. TRBV21-1 is reported as a pseudogene. The CDR3 length is 15 residues. The CDR3 region is CASSKVNGEGGELFF. DNA for the CDR3: TGTGCCAGCAGCAAAGTTAACGGCGAGGGCGGGGAGCTGTTTTTT.